The following is a T cell receptor (beta chain) sequence with its context. The record originates from a study of cytomegalovirus exposure and HLA in healthy donors. The repertoire was sequenced with immunoSEQ multiplex PCR; TCRdb's copy has only in-frame clones and lacks some. The repertoire has 300,000 or so clones, roughly 88% of them found once; the top ten carry roughly 0.96%. The germline V gene has CDR1 WSHSY and CDR2 SAAADI. Unmatched junction bases numbered 4, after V lost 5 bases and J lost 1 base. The CDR3 totals 15 residues. The chain joins TRBV10-2 to TRBJ2-3; 9 positions match TRBD2. The source is a man aged 25 to 45 in good health and CMV-seronegative. The sequencing sample was made of PBMCs. In DNA form, the CDR3 reads TGCGCCAGCAGTACTATAGCGGGGGGCACAGATACGCAGTATTTT. This sequence encodes CASSTIAGGTDTQYF.